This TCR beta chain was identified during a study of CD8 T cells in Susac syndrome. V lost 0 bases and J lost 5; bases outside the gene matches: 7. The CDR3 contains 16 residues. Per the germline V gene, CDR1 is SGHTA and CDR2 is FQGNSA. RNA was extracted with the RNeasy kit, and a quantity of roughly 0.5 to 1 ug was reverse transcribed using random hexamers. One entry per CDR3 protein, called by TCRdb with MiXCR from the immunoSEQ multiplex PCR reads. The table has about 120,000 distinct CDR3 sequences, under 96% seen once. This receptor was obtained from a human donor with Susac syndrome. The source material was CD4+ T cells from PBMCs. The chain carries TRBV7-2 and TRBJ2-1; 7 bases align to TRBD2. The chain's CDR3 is CASSLANLADDNEQFF. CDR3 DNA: TGTGCCAGCAGCTTAGCGAATCTAGCGGACGACAATGAGCAGTTCTTC.